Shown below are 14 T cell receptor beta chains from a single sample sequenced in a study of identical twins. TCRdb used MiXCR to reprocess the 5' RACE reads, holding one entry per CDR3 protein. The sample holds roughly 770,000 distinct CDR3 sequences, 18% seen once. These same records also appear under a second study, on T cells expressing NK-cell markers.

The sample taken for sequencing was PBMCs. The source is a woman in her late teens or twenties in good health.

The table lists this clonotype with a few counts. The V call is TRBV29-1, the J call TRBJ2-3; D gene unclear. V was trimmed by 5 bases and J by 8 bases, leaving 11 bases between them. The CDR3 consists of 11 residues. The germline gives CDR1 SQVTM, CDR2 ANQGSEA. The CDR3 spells CSVTNDFTQYF. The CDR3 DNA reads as TGCAGCGTTACGAACGATTTTACGCAGTATTTT.

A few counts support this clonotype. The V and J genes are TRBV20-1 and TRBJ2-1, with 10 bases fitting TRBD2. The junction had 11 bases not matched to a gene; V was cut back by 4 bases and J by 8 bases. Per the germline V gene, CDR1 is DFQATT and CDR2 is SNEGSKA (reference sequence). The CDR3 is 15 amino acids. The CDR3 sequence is CSAIKASGRIYEQFF. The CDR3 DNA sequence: TGCAGTGCTATTAAGGCTAGCGGGAGAATCTATGAGCAGTTCTTC.

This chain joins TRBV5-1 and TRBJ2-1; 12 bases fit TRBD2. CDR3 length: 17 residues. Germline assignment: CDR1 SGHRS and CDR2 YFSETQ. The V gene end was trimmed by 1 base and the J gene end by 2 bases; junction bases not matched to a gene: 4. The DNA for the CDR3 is TGCGCCAGCAGCTTGTCGACTAGCGGGGGAACCTACAATGAGCAGTTCTTC. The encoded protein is CASSLSTSGGTYNEQFF.

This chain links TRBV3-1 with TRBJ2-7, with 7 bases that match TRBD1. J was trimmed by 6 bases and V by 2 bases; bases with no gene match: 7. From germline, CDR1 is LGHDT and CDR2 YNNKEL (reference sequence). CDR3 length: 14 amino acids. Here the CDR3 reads CASSQRQGSPEQYF. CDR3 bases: TGTGCCAGCAGCCAACGACAGGGATCTCCCGAGCAGTACTTC.

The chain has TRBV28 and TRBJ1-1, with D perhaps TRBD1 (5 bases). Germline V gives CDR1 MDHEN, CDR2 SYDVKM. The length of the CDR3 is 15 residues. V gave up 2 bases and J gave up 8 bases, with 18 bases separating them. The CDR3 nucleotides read TGTGCCAGCAGTTTAGCCGGGACGCCGGTCCGGGAAGCTTTCTTT. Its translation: CASSLAGTPVREAFF.

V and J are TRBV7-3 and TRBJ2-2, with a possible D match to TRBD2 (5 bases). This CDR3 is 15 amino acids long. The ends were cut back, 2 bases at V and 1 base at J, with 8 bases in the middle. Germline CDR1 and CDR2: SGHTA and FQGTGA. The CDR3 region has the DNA TGTGCCAGCAGCTTAGGACTCTTGAACACCGGGGAGCTGTTTTTT. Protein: CASSLGLLNTGELFF.

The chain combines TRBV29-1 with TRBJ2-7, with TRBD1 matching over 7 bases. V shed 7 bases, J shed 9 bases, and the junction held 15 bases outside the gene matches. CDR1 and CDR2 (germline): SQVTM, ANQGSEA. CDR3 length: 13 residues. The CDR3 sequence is CSAEGTDRIRQYF. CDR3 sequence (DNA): TGCAGCGCCGAGGGGACAGACAGAATTAGGCAGTACTTC.

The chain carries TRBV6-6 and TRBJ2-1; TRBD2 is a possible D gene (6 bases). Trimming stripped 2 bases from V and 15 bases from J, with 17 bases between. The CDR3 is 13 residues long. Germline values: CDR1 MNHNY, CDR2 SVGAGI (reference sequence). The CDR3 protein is CASSYTGGALRFF. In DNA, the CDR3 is TGTGCCAGCAGTTACACAGGAGGGGCGTTACGGTTCTTC.

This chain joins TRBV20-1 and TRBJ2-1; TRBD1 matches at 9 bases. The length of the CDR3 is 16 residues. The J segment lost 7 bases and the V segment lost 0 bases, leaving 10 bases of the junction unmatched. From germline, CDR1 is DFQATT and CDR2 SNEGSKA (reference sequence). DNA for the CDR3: TGCAGTGCTAGAGAGACGAGGGACAGGGACGGTAATGAGCAGTTCTTC. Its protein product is CSARETRDRDGNEQFF.

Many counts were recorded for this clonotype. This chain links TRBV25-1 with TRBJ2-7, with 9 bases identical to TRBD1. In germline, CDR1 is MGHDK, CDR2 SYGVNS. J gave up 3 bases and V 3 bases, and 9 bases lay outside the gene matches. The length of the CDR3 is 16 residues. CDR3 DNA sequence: TGTGCCAGCAGTGATCTGCACCGGGACAGGGTCTACGAGCAGTACTTC. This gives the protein CASSDLHRDRVYEQYF.

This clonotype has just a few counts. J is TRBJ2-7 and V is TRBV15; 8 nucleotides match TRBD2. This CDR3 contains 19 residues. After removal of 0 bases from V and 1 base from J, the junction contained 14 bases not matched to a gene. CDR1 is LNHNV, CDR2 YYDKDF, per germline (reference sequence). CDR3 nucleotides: TGTGCCACCAGCAGAGATCTCACGTCCAGCGGGGGCTATTCCTACGAGCAGTACTTC. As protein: CATSRDLTSSGGYSYEQYF.

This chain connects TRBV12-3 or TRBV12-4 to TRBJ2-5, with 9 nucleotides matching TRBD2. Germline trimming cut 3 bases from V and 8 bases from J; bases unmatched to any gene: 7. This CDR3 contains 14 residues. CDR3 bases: TGTGCCAGCAGTTTCTCCCTAGCGGGGACCACCCAGTACTTC. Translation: CASSFSLAGTTQYF.

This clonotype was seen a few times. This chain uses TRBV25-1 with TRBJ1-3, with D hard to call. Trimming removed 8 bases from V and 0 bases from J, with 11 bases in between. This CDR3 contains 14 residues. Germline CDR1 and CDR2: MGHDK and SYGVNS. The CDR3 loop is CASCGESSGNTIYF. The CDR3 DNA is TGTGCCAGCTGCGGCGAGAGCTCTGGAAACACCATATATTTT.

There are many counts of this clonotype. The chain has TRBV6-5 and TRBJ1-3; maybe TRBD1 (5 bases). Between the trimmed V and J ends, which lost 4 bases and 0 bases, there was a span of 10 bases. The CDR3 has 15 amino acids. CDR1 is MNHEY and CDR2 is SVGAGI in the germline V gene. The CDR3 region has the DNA TGTGCCAGCAGTTTTGGGGCCAGCTCTGGAAACACCATATATTTT. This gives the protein CASSFGASSGNTIYF.